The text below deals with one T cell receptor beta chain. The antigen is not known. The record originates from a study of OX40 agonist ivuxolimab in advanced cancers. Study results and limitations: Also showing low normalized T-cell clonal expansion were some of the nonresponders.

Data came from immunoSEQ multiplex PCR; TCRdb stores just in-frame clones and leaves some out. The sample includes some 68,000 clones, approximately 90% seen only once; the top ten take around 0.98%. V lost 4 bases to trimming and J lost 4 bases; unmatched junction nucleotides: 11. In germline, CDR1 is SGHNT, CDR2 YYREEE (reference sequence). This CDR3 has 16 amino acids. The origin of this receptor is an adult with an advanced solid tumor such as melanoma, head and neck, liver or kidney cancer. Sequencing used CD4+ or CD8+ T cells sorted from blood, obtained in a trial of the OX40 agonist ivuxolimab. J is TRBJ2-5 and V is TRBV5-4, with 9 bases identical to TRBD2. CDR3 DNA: TGTGCCAGCAGCCCCAAGGGGGCGGGAGGGAGAGAGACCCAGTACTTC. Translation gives CASSPKGAGGRETQYF.